This section outlines one T cell receptor (beta chain) sequence together with its context. No antigen is known for it. The CDR3 has 16 residues. CDR1 MGHRA and CDR2 YSYEKL come from the germline V gene. The trim removed 3 bases at V and 2 bases at J, leaving 9 bases unmatched. Genomic DNA of every subset was divided equally among multiple immunoSEQ plates. Data came from immunoSEQ multiplex PCR; TCRdb stores just in-frame clones and leaves some out. This sample yields around 940,000 clones, of which around 80% are seen a single time; about 1.5% belongs to the top ten. The sample originates from a study of shared clonotypes between healthy human individuals. Study-wide points: Since donors were few, the genetic and exposure-history diversity represented was limited.

The rearrangement uses TRBV4-1 and TRBJ2-5, with 7 bases matching TRBD1. Sequenced material: memory CD4+ T cells sorted from blood. Subset defined: CD45RA-negative fraction. The TCR originated in a man in his late teens or twenties in good health. The CDR3, as DNA: TGCGCCAGCAGCCACCCTTACAGGGGCCGGCAAGAGACCCAGTACTTC. This sequence encodes CASSHPYRGRQETQYF.